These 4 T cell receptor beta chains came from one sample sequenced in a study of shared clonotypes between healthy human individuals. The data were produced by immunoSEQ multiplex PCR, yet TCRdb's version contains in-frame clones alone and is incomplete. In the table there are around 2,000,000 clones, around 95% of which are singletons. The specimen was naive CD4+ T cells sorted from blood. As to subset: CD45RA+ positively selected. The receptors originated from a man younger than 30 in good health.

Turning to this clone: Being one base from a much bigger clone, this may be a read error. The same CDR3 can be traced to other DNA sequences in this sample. CDR3 sequence (DNA): TGTGCCTGGAGTGTAGCCTACGAGCAGTACTTC. It codes for CAWSVAYEQYF. The chain has TRBV30 and TRBJ2-7; D gene ambiguous. From germline, CDR1 is GTSNPN and CDR2 SVGIG (reference sequence). The CDR3 loop spans 11 amino acids. V lost 0 bases and J lost 2, with 2 bases in between.

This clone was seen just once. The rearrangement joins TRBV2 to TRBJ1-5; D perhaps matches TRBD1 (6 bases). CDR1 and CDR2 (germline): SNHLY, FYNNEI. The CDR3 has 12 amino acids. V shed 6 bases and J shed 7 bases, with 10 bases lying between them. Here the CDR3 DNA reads TGTGCCAGCAGCAGGGGCGGCCAGCCCCAGCATTTT. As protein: CASSRGGQPQHF.

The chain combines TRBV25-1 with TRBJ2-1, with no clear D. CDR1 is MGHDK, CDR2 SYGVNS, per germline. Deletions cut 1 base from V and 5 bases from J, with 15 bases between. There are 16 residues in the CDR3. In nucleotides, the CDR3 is TGTGCCAGCAGTGAATTGGCAGAAGCCCTGAACAATGAGCAGTTCTTC. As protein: CASSELAEALNNEQFF. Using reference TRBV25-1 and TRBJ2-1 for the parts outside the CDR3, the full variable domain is EADIYQTPRYLVIGTGKKITLECSQTMGHDKMYWYQQDPGMELHLIHYSYGVNSTEKGDLSSESTVSRIRTEHFPLTLESARPSHTSQYLCASSELAEALNNEQFFGPGTRLTVL.

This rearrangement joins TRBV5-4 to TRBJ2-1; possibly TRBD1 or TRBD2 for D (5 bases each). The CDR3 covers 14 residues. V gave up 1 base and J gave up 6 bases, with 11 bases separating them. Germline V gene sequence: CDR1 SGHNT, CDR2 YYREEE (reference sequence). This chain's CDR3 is CASSLRVGVNEQFF. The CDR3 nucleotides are TGTGCCAGCAGCTTGAGGGTGGGGGTCAATGAGCAGTTCTTC.